The clone carrying this T cell receptor beta chain turned up a few times. This sample was taken from a study of naive and memory T cell subsets. An equimolar mix of two oligonucleotides served as the beta constant-region primer for TRBC1 and TRBC2. Four rounds of PCR amplified the ligated cDNA using nested alpha and beta constant-region primers plus SP2. TCRdb itself ran the UMI-ligation and nested PCR reads through MiXCR, one entry per CDR3 protein. This sample has over 65,000 distinct CDR3 sequences, with over 8.5% found just once. Between the trimmed V and J ends, which lost 3 bases and 4 bases, there was a span of 12 bases. CDR1 is SQVTM and CDR2 is ANQGSEA in the germline V gene. This CDR3 is 13 amino acids long.

This TCR was recovered from a human donor in good health. The chain has TRBV29-1 and TRBJ1-2; D may be TRBD1 (5 bases). The source material was naive CD8+ T cells from blood. DNA of the CDR3: TGCAGCGTTGATTGGCGGGGGTCCTATGGCTACACCTTC. This codes for CSVDWRGSYGYTF.